This entry lists 24 T cell receptor beta chains sequenced from one sample in a study of T cell responses to AZD1222 COVID-19 vaccine. The data were produced by immunoSEQ multiplex PCR, yet TCRdb's version contains in-frame clones alone and is incomplete. This table holds over 75,000 clones, 90% found once. Sequencing was performed on peripheral blood, taken on day 0 of AZD1222 vaccination. Every receptor here comes from an adult in good health.

The chain carries TRBV2 and TRBJ2-3; D might be TRBD1 (5 bases). The CDR3 has 16 residues. The germline V gene encodes CDR1 SNHLY and CDR2 FYNNEI. V shed 7 bases and J shed 1 base, with 18 bases lying between them. The CDR3 region is CASNQGSRDGTDTQYF. In DNA form, the CDR3 reads TGTGCCAGCAATCAGGGTAGCAGGGATGGCACAGATACGCAGTATTTT. The full variable domain, completed using reference TRBV2 and TRBJ2-3, is EPEVTQTPSHQVTQMGQEVILRCVPISNHLYFYWYRQILGQKVEFLVSFYNNEISEKSEIFDDQFSVERPDGSNFTLKIRSTKLEDSAMYFCASNQGSRDGTDTQYFGPGTRLTVL.

The V call is TRBV4-1, the J call TRBJ2-3; 9 bases line up with TRBD2. Germline loops: CDR1 MGHRA, CDR2 YSYEKL. After removal of 3 bases from V and 1 base from J, the junction contained 2 bases not matched to a gene. This CDR3 comprises 15 residues. CDR3 protein: CASSQGLARTDTQYF. The CDR3 DNA sequence: TGCGCCAGCAGCCAGGGACTAGCCCGCACAGATACGCAGTATTTT.

The chain carries TRBV2 and TRBJ2-3; D might be TRBD2 (7 bases). The V gene's germline CDR1 is SNHLY and CDR2 FYNNEI. The V and J ends lost 2 bases and 4 bases respectively, with 16 bases between them. This CDR3 comprises 16 residues. This CDR3 reads CASSEMWDGGPDTQYF. The CDR3 region has the DNA TGTGCCAGCAGTGAAATGTGGGACGGGGGGCCAGATACGCAGTATTTT.

This clone showed up just a few times. The rearrangement joins TRBV14 to TRBJ2-7, with D possibly being TRBD1 (5 bases). The CDR3 is made up of 15 amino acids. The V end lost 2 bases, the J end lost 5 bases, and 16 bases lay between the germline ends. In germline, CDR1 is SGHDN, CDR2 FVKESK. The CDR3: CASSQLGPGFDEQYF. The CDR3 bases are TGTGCCAGCAGCCAACTCGGGCCAGGGTTCGACGAGCAGTACTTC.

Only one count was recorded for this clone. The chain combines TRBV9 with TRBJ1-3; TRBD1 aligns across 7 bases. V shed 3 bases and J 0 bases; nucleotides not matched to a gene: 6. CDR3 length: 16 amino acids. Germline V gene data show CDR1 as SGDLS and CDR2 as YYNGEE. The CDR3 reads CASSGGQLYSGNTIYF. CDR3 DNA: TGTGCCAGCAGCGGGGGACAGCTTTACTCTGGAAACACCATATATTTT.

V is TRBV28 and J is TRBJ2-7; D not resolved. The germline CDR1 and CDR2 sequences are MDHEN and SYDVKM. This CDR3 is 10 amino acids long. V was clipped by 6 bases and J by 7 bases, with 7 bases between them. CDR3 sequence: CASSSREQYF. The CDR3 bases are TGTGCCAGCAGCTCTAGGGAGCAGTACTTC.

This chain links TRBV5-1 with TRBJ2-1, with no clear D. The germline V gene encodes CDR1 SGHRS and CDR2 YFSETQ. Trimming pared 7 bases from V and 7 bases from J, leaving 6 bases between. The CDR3 length is 10 residues. The CDR3 is CASRRNEQFF. In DNA, the CDR3 is TGCGCCAGCCGTAGGAATGAGCAGTTCTTC.

V and J are TRBV3-1 (or the pseudogene TRBV3-2) and TRBJ2-3; 10 nucleotides line up with TRBD1. The CDR3 is made up of 16 amino acids. The ends lost 4 bases at V and 2 bases at J; junction bases unmatched: 6. Looked up from germline, CDR1 is LGHDT and CDR2 is YNNKEL (reference sequence). The CDR3 here is CASSPTTGGTTDTQYF. The CDR3 DNA reads as TGTGCCAGCAGCCCGACGACAGGGGGCACCACAGATACGCAGTATTTT.

The chain combines TRBV7-9 with TRBJ1-1; D is unclear. With 5 bases removed from V and 1 base from J, the gap between germline ends came to 11 bases. CDR3 length: 14 residues. Germline-derived CDR1 and CDR2 are SEHNR and FQNEAQ (reference sequence). In nucleotides, the CDR3 is TGTGCCAGCAGCCCGGGTGGGTGGAACACTGAAGCTTTCTTT. Encoded protein: CASSPGGWNTEAFF.

This chain links TRBV27 with TRBJ2-7, with 9 nucleotides matching TRBD2. The CDR3 covers 15 residues. Trimming removed 6 bases from V and 1 base from J; junction bases left unmatched: 7. Germline-derived CDR1 and CDR2 are MNHEY and SMNVEV (reference sequence). CDR3 region: CASRGSGSGSYEQYF. In DNA form, the CDR3 reads TGTGCCAGCAGGGGTAGCGGGAGCGGGTCCTACGAGCAGTACTTC.

For the CDR3, the DNA is TGTGCCAGTTGGGACAAGAGCTCCTACGAGCAGTACTTC. Translating it yields CASWDKSSYEQYF. The chain couples TRBV19 to TRBJ2-7; maybe TRBD1 (6 bases). This CDR3 is built from 13 residues. In germline, CDR1 is LNHDA, CDR2 SQIVND (reference sequence). Trimming took off 8 bases at V and 0 bases at J, with 11 bases between the two ends.

The rearrangement joins TRBV7-3 to TRBJ2-1, with TRBD2 identical over 7 bases. Germline CDR1 reads SGHTA; CDR2 reads FQGTGA. The CDR3 is 15 amino acids. Losses at the gene ends were 2 bases for V and 5 bases for J; bases not matched to a gene: 6. DNA for the CDR3: TGTGCCAGCAGCTTAGACGCGGGAGTTAACAATGAGCAGTTCTTC. It is translated as CASSLDAGVNNEQFF.

The chain couples TRBV3-1 (or the pseudogene TRBV3-2) to TRBJ2-1; 10 positions agree with TRBD1. Germline V gene sequence: CDR1 LGHDT, CDR2 YNNKEL (reference sequence). V gave up 5 bases and J gave up 5 bases; unmatched junction bases: 6. The CDR3 contains 15 residues. CDR3 region: CASSARDRGHNEQFF. CDR3 in DNA: TGTGCCAGCAGCGCCAGGGACAGGGGACACAATGAGCAGTTCTTC.

The chain couples TRBV5-1 to TRBJ2-1; no firm D call. V shed 5 bases and J shed 3 bases, with 12 bases lying between them. Germline values: CDR1 SGHRS, CDR2 YFSETQ. The CDR3 runs 14 residues. The CDR3: CASRPVMVYNEQFF. The CDR3 DNA is TGCGCCAGCAGACCGGTGATGGTCTACAATGAGCAGTTCTTC.

The chain couples TRBV9 to TRBJ1-1; TRBD1 is a possible D gene (6 bases). This CDR3 spans 14 amino acids. Germline V gives CDR1 SGDLS, CDR2 YYNGEE. V was trimmed by 4 bases and J by 1 base, leaving 11 bases between them. DNA of the CDR3: TGTGCCAGCAGCTCCGGGACACAGAACACTGAAGCTTTCTTT. Protein sequence: CASSSGTQNTEAFF.

The rearrangement uses TRBV5-1 and TRBJ2-7; no reliable D call. CDR3 length equals 11 residues. Per germline, CDR1 SGHRS and CDR2 YFSETQ. V lost 2 bases and J 5 bases, leaving 5 bases between the germline ends. The CDR3 sequence: CASSFADEQYF. CDR3 DNA sequence: TGCGCCAGCAGCTTTGCAGACGAGCAGTACTTC.

The CDR3 DNA is TGTGCCAGCACCATCGGAGGACAGCCCTACGAGCAGTACTTC. Amino acid sequence: CASTIGGQPYEQYF. This chain links TRBV28 with TRBJ2-7; the D gene is possibly TRBD1 (6 bases). V was pared by 7 bases and J by 2 bases, with 15 bases between. Germline values: CDR1 MDHEN, CDR2 SYDVKM. The CDR3 extends over 14 amino acids.

The rearrangement uses TRBV3-1 (or the pseudogene TRBV3-2) and TRBJ1-3, with D perhaps TRBD1 (6 bases). Germline assignment: CDR1 LGHDT and CDR2 YNNKEL (reference sequence). Trimming left V 1 base short and J 0 bases short, with 13 bases between. The CDR3 has 17 residues. CDR3 sequence: CASSQGSGAISGNTIYF. CDR3 nucleotide sequence: TGTGCCAGCAGCCAAGGCTCAGGGGCGATCTCTGGAAACACCATATATTTT.

This chain joins TRBV6-5 and TRBJ1-1; no clear D. The V gene lost 7 bases and the J gene lost 3 bases, with 18 bases spanning the gap. The germline gives CDR1 MNHEY, CDR2 SVGAGI. The CDR3 contains 15 residues. Written as DNA, the CDR3 is TGTGCCAGCACCCGGGCACTCCCCCAGGACACTGAAGCTTTCTTT. It yields the protein CASTRALPQDTEAFF.

This chain links TRBV18 with TRBJ2-3, with 7 nucleotides matching TRBD1. The CDR3 has 16 residues. Germline lookup yields CDR1 KGHSH and CDR2 LQKENI. V lost 4 bases to trimming and J lost 0 bases; unmatched junction nucleotides: 7. In nucleotides, the CDR3 is TGTGCCAGCTCACAAAAGGGGGCGCTTAGCACAGATACGCAGTATTTT. Translation: CASSQKGALSTDTQYF.

This chain joins TRBV28 and TRBJ2-1; D is perhaps TRBD2 (5 bases). Germline-derived CDR1 and CDR2 are MDHEN and SYDVKM. This CDR3 comprises 16 residues. Trimming took off 10 bases at V and 0 bases at J, with 19 bases between the two ends. The CDR3 nucleotides are TGTGCCATCCCATTTTCAGAAGGGAGCTCCTACAATGAGCAGTTCTTC. Amino acids: CAIPFSEGSSYNEQFF.

The V call is TRBV6-5, the J call TRBJ1-1; D is unclear. CDR1 and CDR2 from the germline V gene are MNHEY and SVGAGI. V was clipped by 0 bases and J by 3 bases, with 14 bases between them. This CDR3 has 16 amino acids. CDR3: CASSYSFVRRYTEAFF. DNA of the CDR3: TGTGCCAGCAGTTACTCGTTTGTCCGACGGTACACTGAAGCTTTCTTT.

V is TRBV5-5 and J is TRBJ2-7; possible D gene TRBD1, 6 bases. Trimming shortened V by 4 bases and J by 2 bases, and 10 bases separated the two germline ends. The CDR3 runs 13 residues. The germline V gene has CDR1 SGHKS and CDR2 YYEKEE (reference sequence). CDR3 sequence reads: CASSQGSAYEQYF. Here the CDR3 DNA reads TGTGCCAGCAGCCAGGGGTCAGCCTACGAGCAGTACTTC.

This chain joins TRBV19 and TRBJ1-1; no firm D call. The V end was cut by 4 bases, the J end by 6 bases, with 9 bases between. Germline lookup yields CDR1 LNHDA and CDR2 SQIVND (reference sequence). The CDR3 is 12 amino acids. The CDR3 region is CASSTRPAEAFF. The CDR3 DNA sequence: TGTGCCAGTAGTACCCGACCAGCTGAAGCTTTCTTT.